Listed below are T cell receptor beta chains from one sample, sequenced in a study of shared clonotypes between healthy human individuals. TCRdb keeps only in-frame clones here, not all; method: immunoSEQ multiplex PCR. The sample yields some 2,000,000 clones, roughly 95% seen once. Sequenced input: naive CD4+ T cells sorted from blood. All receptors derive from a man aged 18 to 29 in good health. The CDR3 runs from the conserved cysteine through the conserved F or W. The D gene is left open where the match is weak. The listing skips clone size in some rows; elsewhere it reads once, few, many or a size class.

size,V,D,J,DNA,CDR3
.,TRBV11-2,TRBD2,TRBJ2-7,TGTGCCAGCAGCTCGCGACTGGGCGGGGGGCCTGTCGAGCAGTACTTC,CASSSRLGGGPVEQYF
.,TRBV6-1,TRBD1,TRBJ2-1,TGTGCCAGCAGTCCGGGACAGGGGAGGGATGAGCAGTTCTTC,CASSPGQGRDEQFF
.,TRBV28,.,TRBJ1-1,TGTGCCAGCAGTCAACAGGGAAGATCTTTCTTT,CASSQQGRSFF
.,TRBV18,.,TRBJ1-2,TGTGCCAGCTCACCCGGTAGTGGGGGCTACACCTTC,CASSPGSGGYTF
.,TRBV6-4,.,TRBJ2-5,TGTGCCAGCAGTACGTCCCCGCGGAAAGAGACCCAGTACTTC,CASSTSPRKETQYF
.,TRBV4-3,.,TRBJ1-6,TGCGCCAGCAGCCAAGATCCAGGGAAGAATTCACCCCTCCACTTT,CASSQDPGKNSPLHF
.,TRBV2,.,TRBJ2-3,TGTGCCAGCAGTGGCGATAGAGGAGATACGCAGTATTTT,CASSGDRGDTQYF
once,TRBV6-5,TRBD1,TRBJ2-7,TGTGCCAGCAGTTTCCTTACGGGACAGGGGGAATACGAGCAGTACTTC,CASSFLTGQGEYEQYF
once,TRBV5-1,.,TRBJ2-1,TGCGCCAGCAGCTTCGCAGGCAATGAGCAGTTCTTC,CASSFAGNEQFF
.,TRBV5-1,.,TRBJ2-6,TGCGCCAGCAGCAGGGATTCGGGGGCCAACGTCCTGACTTTC,CASSRDSGANVLTF
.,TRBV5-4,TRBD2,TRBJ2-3,TGTGCCAGCAGCTTGGACGGCGGGAGGGCCGCAGATACGCAGTATTTT,CASSLDGGRAADTQYF
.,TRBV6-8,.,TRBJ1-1,TGTGCCAGCAGTTCGGGGGGGAAAGCTTTCTTT,CASSSGGKAFF
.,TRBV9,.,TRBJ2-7,TGTGCCAGCAGCCAAGAGCCTATCCCCCACGAGCAGTACTTC,CASSQEPIPHEQYF
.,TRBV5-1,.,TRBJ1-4,TGCGCCAGCAGCTTGGCCGTCGGGGGCAGAGGGGAAAAACTGTTTTTT,CASSLAVGGRGEKLFF
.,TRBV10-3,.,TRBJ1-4,TGTGCCATCAGCAAAACTTCGACAGCAACTAATGAAAAACTGTTTTTT,CAISKTSTATNEKLFF
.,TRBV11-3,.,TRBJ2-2,TGTGCCAGCAGCTTAGATCGGGGGACCGGGGAGCTGTTTTTT,CASSLDRGTGELFF
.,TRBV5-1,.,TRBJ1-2,TGCGCCAGCAACGACGGAGGCCCTAACTATGGCTACACCTTC,CASNDGGPNYGYTF
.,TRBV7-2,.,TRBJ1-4,TGTGCCAGCAGCTTAGGCAGGGGTGAAAAACTGTTTTTT,CASSLGRGEKLFF
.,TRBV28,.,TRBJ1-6,TGTGCCAGCAGTCCTAGACAGGCGAACAATTCACCCCTCCACTTT,CASSPRQANNSPLHF
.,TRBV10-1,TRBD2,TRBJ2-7,TGCGCCAGCGGGGATAGCGGGGGGCCCGGCTACGAGCAGTACTTC,CASGDSGGPGYEQYF
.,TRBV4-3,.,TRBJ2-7,TGCGCCAGCAGAGAGAGAACAGGGTTCGAGCAGTACTTC,CASRERTGFEQYF
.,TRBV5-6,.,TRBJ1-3,TGTGCCAGCAGCAAGGACTGGGGGCAATTATATTTT,CASSKDWGQLYF
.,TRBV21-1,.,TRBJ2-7,TGTGCCAGCAGCAAAAAGGACAGAGAACACGAGCAGTACTTC,CASSKKDREHEQYF
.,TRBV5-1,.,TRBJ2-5,TGCGCCAGCAGCTTGCTGTCCGGGACAACAAAAGAGACCCAGTACTTC,CASSLLSGTTKETQYF
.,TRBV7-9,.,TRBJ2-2,TGTGCCAGCAGTTTTGCGGGACAACCGAACACCGGGGAGCTGTTTTTT,CASSFAGQPNTGELFF
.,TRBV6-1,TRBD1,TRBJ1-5,TGTGCCAGCAGTGAAAACAGGGGAGGGGGTCAGCCCCAGCATTTT,CASSENRGGGQPQHF
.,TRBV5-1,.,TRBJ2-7,TGCGCCAGCAGTAGTACGGCAGGGGGGCCCTACGAGCAGTACTTC,CASSSTAGGPYEQYF
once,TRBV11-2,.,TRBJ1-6,TGTGCCAGCAGCTTTAGCCGGGACGGTAATTCACCCCTCCACTTT,CASSFSRDGNSPLHF
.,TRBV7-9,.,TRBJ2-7,TGTGCCAGCAGCACGGTTGACAGCTACGAGCAGTACTTC,CASSTVDSYEQYF
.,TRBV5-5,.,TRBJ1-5,TGTGCCAGCAGCTTGGTGGGGGGTCAGCCCCAGCATTTT,CASSLVGGQPQHF
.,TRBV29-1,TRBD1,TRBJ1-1,TGCAGCGTTGATGGAACAGGGGGAGGAACTGAAGCTTTCTTT,CSVDGTGGGTEAFF